This T cell receptor (beta chain) emerged from a study of T cells in localized non-small cell lung cancer. This clone turned up a few times. Its matching antigen is unknown. Whole-study results and caveats: Higher blood T cell density tracked longer overall survival. Heterogeneity within the tumor remains possible, as just one region underwent sequencing. Uninvolved nearby lung showed the greatest T cell clonality, exceeding that found in tumor. Researchers found a median approximately 60 of the top 100 tumor clones in adjacent lung.

V gave up 5 bases and J gave up 9 bases, with 11 bases separating them. CDR1 and CDR2 from the germline V gene are SEHNR and FQNEAQ (reference sequence). CDR3 size: 12 residues. Sequenced by immunoSEQ multiplex PCR; TCRdb stores in-frame clones only, minus some. The table lists around 130,000 clones, 80% to 90% of them singletons, with approximately 1.5% in the top ten. Sequenced here: peripheral blood, sampled before any cancer treatment. The origin of this receptor is a female donor older than 55 with stage I lung adenocarcinoma. The V call is TRBV7-9, the J call TRBJ2-1; a weak D match, TRBD2 (6 bases). CDR3 DNA sequence: TGTGCCAGCAGCCGCGGGACCGTTGAGCAGTTCTTC. It translates to CASSRGTVEQFF.